Listed below are T cell receptor beta chains from one sample, sequenced in a study of T cells after posttransplantation cyclophosphamide. The protocol was immunoSEQ multiplex PCR, while the TCRdb copy is restricted to in-frame clones and leaves out a portion. The profile shows approximately 32,000 clones, around 90% of them singletons. The sample comprised PBMCs. These receptors were taken from a woman aged 40 to 50 with a blood cancer, CMV-positive, and with a related stem cell donor. Each CDR3 is given with its conserved first and last residue. Each record gives: J gene, V gene, D gene, clone size, CDR3 DNA, CDR3 protein. D genes are given only for firm matches. Not every row has a clone size; where given, it reads once, few, many or a size class.

TRBJ2-3,TRBV15,.,once,TGTGCCACCAGCAGAGAGTCGGTGAGCACAGATACGCAGTATTTT,CATSRESVSTDTQYF
TRBJ2-5,TRBV4-1,.,.,TGCGCCAGCAGCCAGGCTGGGGGGTCGGGGGAGACCCAGTACTTC,CASSQAGGSGETQYF
TRBJ1-5,TRBV19,TRBD1,.,TGTGCCAGTAGTATAGATGGGACAGGGGGCAATCAGCCCCAGCATTTT,CASSIDGTGGNQPQHF
TRBJ2-5,TRBV18,TRBD2,.,TGTGCCAGCTCCTCACTAGCGGGGGATCAAGAGACCCAGTACTTC,CASSSLAGDQETQYF
TRBJ2-5,TRBV5-1,TRBD2,.,TGCGCCAGCAGCTTGGCGTGGGGGGGAGAGACCCAGTACTTC,CASSLAWGGETQYF
TRBJ1-2,TRBV6-5,.,.,TGTGCCAGCAGTGCGCAAGGGGCGACGAACTATGGCTACACCTTC,CASSAQGATNYGYTF
TRBJ2-3,TRBV13,.,medium-sized,TGTGCCAGCAGCTTTCGGGGGACAGTAAGCACAGATACGCAGTATTTT,CASSFRGTVSTDTQYF
TRBJ1-3,TRBV5-4,TRBD1,.,TGTGCCAGCAGCCCGGACAGGGGTCCTGGAAACACCATATATTTT,CASSPDRGPGNTIYF
TRBJ1-5,TRBV7-9,TRBD1,.,TGTGCCAGCAGCTTGGGACAGGGCCAGCCCCAGCATTTT,CASSLGQGQPQHF
TRBJ2-7,TRBV4-2,.,.,TGTGCCAGCAGCCAATTTCGCCAGGGGATATACGAGCAGTACTTC,CASSQFRQGIYEQYF
TRBJ2-1,TRBV27,TRBD1,.,TGTGCCAGCAGTGAGGGGGGACAGGACATCAGAAATGAGCAGTTCTTC,CASSEGGQDIRNEQFF
TRBJ1-2,TRBV27,.,.,TGTGCCAGCAGTAATCAGATCGGGGATGGCTACACCTTC,CASSNQIGDGYTF
TRBJ2-3,TRBV10-1,.,.,TGCGCCAGCAGTGAGTCGGGAGGTACAGATACGCAGTATTTT,CASSESGGTDTQYF
TRBJ1-3,TRBV7-9,.,.,TGTGCCAGCAGCCCCCCCGCCCAGCCGGGTGGAAACACCATATATTTT,CASSPPAQPGGNTIYF
TRBJ2-5,TRBV4-3,.,.,TGCGCCAGCAGCCAAGATTCCAGGGGAGGGGAGACCCAGTACTTC,CASSQDSRGGETQYF
TRBJ2-3,TRBV4-3,TRBD2,.,TGCGCCAGCAGCCAATTGACTAGCGGGGGGACAGATACGCAGTATTTT,CASSQLTSGGTDTQYF
TRBJ2-1,TRBV5-4,TRBD2,.,TGTGCCAGCAGCTTGGGGCTAGCGGGGGGGCGGGAGCAGTTCTTC,CASSLGLAGGREQFF
TRBJ2-6,TRBV6-6,.,.,TGTGCCAGCAGGGCCGGACTAACTGGGGCCAACGTCCTGACTTTC,CASRAGLTGANVLTF
TRBJ1-5,TRBV28,TRBD1,.,TGTGCCTCCAAGGACAGGGGGCTAAGGGTGGGCAATCAGCCCCAGCATTTT,CASKDRGLRVGNQPQHF
TRBJ2-7,TRBV5-8,.,.,TGTGCCAGCAGAAGGGTCGGGGGAACCTACGAGCAGTACTTC,CASRRVGGTYEQYF
TRBJ1-2,TRBV19,TRBD1,.,TGTGCCAGTAGTATATCTCCGACAGGGAACTATGGCTACACCTTC,CASSISPTGNYGYTF
TRBJ2-1,TRBV5-1,TRBD2,.,TGCGCCAGCAGCTCTCTAGCGGGGGCCAGCAATGAGCAGTTCTTC,CASSSLAGASNEQFF
TRBJ1-1,TRBV4-1,.,.,TGCGCCAGCAGCCACCCTACCGGACGGGGTAGTAACACTGAAGCTTTCTTT,CASSHPTGRGSNTEAFF
TRBJ2-1,TRBV12-5,TRBD2,.,TGTGCTAGTGGTTTGGTAACGGGGGGCTCCTACAATGAGCAGTTCTTC,CASGLVTGGSYNEQFF
TRBJ1-3,TRBV2,.,.,TGTGCCAGCAACCCTCCCGGGGGGCCTGGAAACACCATATATTTT,CASNPPGGPGNTIYF
TRBJ1-5,TRBV7-9,.,.,TGTGCCAGCAGCTTAGGTTCCTCGGGGGATAATCAGCCCCAGCATTTT,CASSLGSSGDNQPQHF
TRBJ1-2,TRBV19,TRBD1,.,TGTGCCAGTAGTATCCTGGGACAGGGCGGCTATGGCTACACCTTC,CASSILGQGGYGYTF
TRBJ2-5,TRBV12-5,TRBD2,.,TGTGCTAGTGCCCTTAGCGGGGGGGCTGGTGAGACCCAGTACTTC,CASALSGGAGETQYF
TRBJ2-3,TRBV10-3,TRBD1,.,TGTGCCATCAGTGATCTTCTGCGAGGACAGGGCTCAACAGATACGCAGTATTTT,CAISDLLRGQGSTDTQYF